One sample yielded the 17 T cell receptor beta chains listed below, sequenced in a study of T cell therapy after organ transplantation. TCRdb keeps only in-frame clones here, not all; method: immunoSEQ multiplex PCR. The sample records 50,000 or so clones, 94% being singletons. These receptors' antigens are unknown. The sequenced sample was CD8+ T cells from blood, obtained before autologous CMV-specific T cell therapy. The receptor set was obtained from a human patient who had received a solid organ transplant and had CMV disease.

The J gene is TRBJ1-5, the V gene TRBV19; tentative D call: TRBD1 (6 bases). The CDR3 length is 14 residues. V lost 3 bases to trimming and J lost 6 bases, with 12 bases between them. Germline V gene data show CDR1 as LNHDA and CDR2 as SQIVND (reference sequence). The CDR3 nucleotides are TGTGCCAGTAGTATCGGGGGGGCCAGTCAGCCCCAGCATTTT. Translation gives CASSIGGASQPQHF.

The chain is built from TRBV12-5 and TRBJ2-1; no clear D. V gave up 6 bases and J gave up 0 bases, with 6 bases separating them. The V gene's germline CDR1 is LGHNT and CDR2 FRNRAP. The CDR3 has 13 amino acids. The CDR3 loop is CASGEYSYNEQFF. The CDR3 bases are TGTGCTAGTGGGGAATACTCCTACAATGAGCAGTTCTTC.

The gene calls are TRBV29-1 and TRBJ2-1; D remains ambiguous. The CDR3 runs 11 residues. Trimming took 7 bases from V and 8 from J, leaving 12 bases between them. Germline CDR1 is SQVTM and CDR2 is ANQGSEA. The CDR3 loop reads CSATREDEQFF. DNA for the CDR3: TGCAGCGCCACCCGCGAGGATGAGCAGTTCTTC.

This clone occurred once. This chain joins TRBV29-1 and TRBJ2-1; 7 bases are a match to TRBD1. The CDR3 extends over 16 amino acids. Germline values: CDR1 SQVTM, CDR2 ANQGSEA. The V segment lost 6 bases and the J segment 8 bases; nucleotides outside the gene matches: 19. CDR3 sequence reads: CSVVGVVQQGSDEQFF. CDR3 DNA: TGCAGCGTCGTTGGGGTTGTACAACAGGGGTCGGATGAGCAGTTCTTC.

The chain uses TRBV6-5 and TRBJ2-1, with D possibly TRBD2 on 6 matching bases. The V gene's germline CDR1 is MNHEY and CDR2 SVGAGI. The CDR3 extends over 14 amino acids. The V end lost 0 bases, the J end lost 5 bases, and 8 bases lay between the germline ends. The CDR3, as DNA: TGTGCCAGCAGTTACTCGGGGGAGGACAATGAGCAGTTCTTC. Residues: CASSYSGEDNEQFF.

The chain uses TRBV7-9 and TRBJ2-7, with unresolved D. Germline V gene data show CDR1 as SEHNR and CDR2 as FQNEAQ (reference sequence). V lost 7 bases and J 2 bases, leaving 12 bases between the germline ends. CDR3 length: 13 residues. CDR3 loop: CASTQRSTYEQYF. The CDR3, as DNA: TGTGCCAGCACCCAGAGGTCCACCTACGAGCAGTACTTC.

The rearrangement uses TRBV13 and TRBJ2-3, with 8 nucleotides matching TRBD1. Germline lookup yields CDR1 PRHDT and CDR2 FYEKMQ (reference sequence). This CDR3 contains 16 residues. The V and J ends lost 4 bases and 4 bases, in that order; junction bases with no gene match: 10. The CDR3 loop reads CASSSSMDRASDTQYF. In DNA form, the CDR3 reads TGTGCCAGCAGCTCCAGCATGGACAGGGCGTCAGATACGCAGTATTTT.

CDR3 sequence (DNA): TGTGCCAGTAGTCCCGGGACAGAGGACATGAACACTGAAGCTTTCTTT. Encoded protein: CASSPGTEDMNTEAFF. The rearrangement joins TRBV19 to TRBJ1-1; 7 bases map to TRBD1. CDR3 length equals 16 residues. From germline, CDR1 is LNHDA and CDR2 SQIVND (reference sequence). After removal of 5 bases from V and 0 bases from J, the junction contained 9 bases not matched to a gene.

This clone was observed a single time. This sequence joins TRBV27 and TRBJ2-1, with TRBD1 as a possible D gene (6 bases). Looked up from germline, CDR1 is MNHEY and CDR2 is SMNVEV (reference sequence). Trimming pared 6 bases from V and 3 bases from J, leaving 6 bases between. The length of the CDR3 is 12 residues. CDR3 in DNA: TGTGCCAGCAGGACAGGCTACAATGAGCAGTTCTTC. Its protein product is CASRTGYNEQFF.

The chain recombines TRBV30 with TRBJ1-2; 9 nucleotides agree with TRBD1. The CDR3 is made up of 13 amino acids. Looked up from germline, CDR1 is GTSNPN and CDR2 is SVGIG (reference sequence). V trimming: 6 bases; J trimming: 6 bases; junction bases outside the gene matches: 8. DNA for the CDR3: TGTGCCTGTGCCCACAGGGGGCAGGATGGCTACACCTTC. Amino acids: CACAHRGQDGYTF.

This chain joins TRBV5-6 and TRBJ2-5; D unclear. Germline V gives CDR1 SGHDT, CDR2 YYEEEE. The CDR3 covers 13 residues. Trimming stripped 4 bases from V and 5 bases from J, with 12 bases between. The CDR3 DNA reads as TGTGCCAGCAGCCTCCACGGAATCGAGACCCAGTACTTC. Translating it yields CASSLHGIETQYF. Drawing the rest from reference TRBV5-6 and TRBJ2-5, the complete variable domain is DAGVTQSPTHLIKTRGQQVTLRCSPKSGHDTVSWYQQALGQGPQFIFQYYEEEERQRGNFPDRFSGHQFPNYSSELNVNALLLGDSALYLCASSLHGIETQYFGPGTRLLVL.

V gene TRBV12-5 combines with J gene TRBJ2-5, with D possibly matching TRBD1 (5 bases). Trimming cost V 7 bases and J 2 bases, with 14 bases left between them. The CDR3 extends over 14 amino acids. Looked up from germline, CDR1 is LGHNT and CDR2 is FRNRAP. The CDR3, as DNA: TGTGCTAGTGCCTTAAGGCAGGGTCAAGAGACCCAGTACTTC. Encoded protein: CASALRQGQETQYF.

The CDR3 region is CSVEAARDYLYNEQFF. The DNA of the CDR3 is TGCAGCGTTGAAGCCGCACGGGACTATCTTTACAATGAGCAGTTCTTC. The rearrangement joins TRBV29-1 to TRBJ2-1; TRBD2 matches at 7 bases. Germline V CDR1 and CDR2: SQVTM, ANQGSEA. CDR3 size: 16 residues. V trimming: 1 base; J trimming: 4 bases; junction bases outside the gene matches: 10.

The J gene is TRBJ2-3, the V gene TRBV5-6, with D unclear. Trimming removed 3 bases from V and 3 bases from J, with 2 bases in between. Per the germline V gene, CDR1 is SGHDT and CDR2 is YYEEEE. The CDR3 spans 11 residues. The CDR3 protein is CASSYTDTQYF. DNA of the CDR3: TGTGCCAGCAGCTATACAGATACGCAGTATTTT. Using reference TRBV5-6 and TRBJ2-3 for the parts outside the CDR3, the full variable domain is DAGVTQSPTHLIKTRGQQVTLRCSPKSGHDTVSWYQQALGQGPQFIFQYYEEEERQRGNFPDRFSGHQFPNYSSELNVNALLLGDSALYLCASSYTDTQYFGPGTRLTVL.

The chain carries TRBV5-4 and TRBJ1-4, with D uncertain. Trimming pared 3 bases from V and 8 bases from J, leaving 14 bases between. CDR3 length: 14 residues. CDR1 is SGHNT, CDR2 YYREEE, per germline (reference sequence). CDR3 residues: CASSSEGKDEKLFF. CDR3 sequence (DNA): TGTGCCAGCAGCTCAGAAGGTAAAGACGAAAAACTGTTTTTT.

The count of this clone is one. CDR3 bases: TGTGCCTGGAGTCCCTCCAGATCCTATGGCTACACCTTC. Translation: CAWSPSRSYGYTF. The gene calls are TRBV30 and TRBJ1-2; D is uncertain. Germline CDR1 is GTSNPN and CDR2 is SVGIG (reference sequence). The germline V and J ends were trimmed by 2 bases and 4 bases, with 11 bases remaining between them. The length of the CDR3 is 13 residues.

This chain joins TRBV11-2 and TRBJ2-1; 8 nucleotides match TRBD1. V was clipped by 5 bases and J by 8 bases; unmatched bases: 8. Germline CDR1 SGHAT, CDR2 FQNNGV. CDR3 length: 14 amino acids. The CDR3 DNA follows: TGTGCCAGCAGCCACGGACAGGGCATCGATGAGCAGTTCTTC. Residues: CASSHGQGIDEQFF.